The clone carrying this T cell receptor beta chain was detected many times. Antigen unknown. This sample is drawn from a study of response to subunit inactivated influenza vaccine. Via MiXCR, TCRdb re-called the RT-PCR reads, giving one row per CDR3 protein. The data contain around 580,000 distinct CDR3 sequences, approximately 10% of them singletons. V was shortened by 2 bases and J by 6 bases, with 14 bases between the two germline ends. The CDR3 length is 15 residues. Looked up from germline, CDR1 is SGHDT and CDR2 is YYEEEE. Study findings and constraints: The authors offered the suggestion that each seasonal influenza vaccination recruits few new T cells.

This receptor was taken from a man between 45 and 60 years old who received an inactivated influenza vaccine. The gene calls are TRBV5-6 and TRBJ2-2; TRBD1 is a possible D gene (6 bases). This sample comprised PBMCs from blood, obtained on the day of vaccination. The CDR3 protein is CASSFGGPRSGELFF. The CDR3 DNA reads as TGTGCCAGCAGCTTTGGGGGCCCCCGCTCCGGGGAGCTGTTTTTT.